The sequence of this TCR beta chain was determined in a study of CD8+ T cells in alopecia areata. Overall study context: Twice a day, 5 to 10 mg of oral tofacitinib was administered to treated patients. Overall study findings and caveats: Under tofacitinib, fewer expanded CD8+ clones appeared among the top 100 scalp clones. Normal-skin resident alphabeta T cells also appear among scalp sample sequences. Many expanded lesional clones persisted during tofacitinib (in both scalp and blood).

With respect to this clone: Antigen unknown.

Extracted from the samples, RNA was reverse transcribed into cDNA to serve as the sequencing template. TCRdb keeps only in-frame clones here, not all; method: immunoSEQ multiplex PCR. The sample has over 150,000 clones; about three fifths are singletons. Stated treatment: oral pan-JAK inhibitor, 5-10 mg twice daily. The germline V and J ends were trimmed by 5 bases and 2 bases, with 12 bases remaining between them. Germline assignment: CDR1 MGHDK and CDR2 SYGVNS. The CDR3 loop spans 14 amino acids. This chain uses TRBV25-1 with TRBJ2-5, with D perhaps matching TRBD2 (6 bases). The specimen was CD4+ T cells sorted from blood, collected at week 4, from a patient treated with tofacitinib. The sequence was collected from a human donor with alopecia areata. The CDR3 is CASSLTGEQETQYF. The CDR3 DNA reads TGTGCCAGCAGTCTGACGGGGGAACAAGAGACCCAGTACTTC.